This record looks at one T cell receptor (beta chain) sequence and its context. What it recognizes is unknown. The entry originates in a study of T cell responses to AZD1222 COVID-19 vaccine. Study results and caveats: Reports indicate that nearly half of spike-specific TCRs are directed at unmutated variant regions. Regions 160-218 and 743-854 dominated among vaccine-associated CD4 TCRs spanning spike.

CDR1 is MNHEY and CDR2 is SVGEGT in the germline V gene. Trimming shortened V by 0 bases and J by 4 bases, and 9 bases separated the two germline ends. The CDR3 spans 15 residues. The table came from immunoSEQ multiplex PCR; TCRdb's copy has only in-frame clones and leaves some out. The table records around 120,000 clones, over 75% of them present only once. The receptor comes from an adult in good health. The specimen comprised peripheral blood, sampled on day 0 of AZD1222 vaccination. The V and J genes are TRBV6-2 or TRBV6-3 and TRBJ1-4; no clear D. CDR3 in amino acids: CASSYSAEINEKLFF. The DNA for the CDR3 is TGTGCCAGCAGTTACTCGGCAGAAATTAATGAAAAACTGTTTTTT.